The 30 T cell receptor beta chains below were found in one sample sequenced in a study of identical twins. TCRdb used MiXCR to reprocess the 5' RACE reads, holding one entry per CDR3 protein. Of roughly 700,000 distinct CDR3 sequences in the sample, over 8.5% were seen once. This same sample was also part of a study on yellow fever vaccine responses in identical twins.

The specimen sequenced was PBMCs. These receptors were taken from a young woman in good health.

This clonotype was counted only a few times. The CDR3 loop reads CASINDRPPYEQYF. The CDR3 nucleotides read TGCGCCAGCATCAACGACAGGCCCCCCTACGAGCAGTACTTC. V is TRBV5-1 and J is TRBJ2-7; weak D call: TRBD1 (6 bases). Germline lookup yields CDR1 SGHRS and CDR2 YFSETQ. V was cut by 6 bases and J by 2 bases, with 15 bases left in between. The CDR3 is 14 amino acids.

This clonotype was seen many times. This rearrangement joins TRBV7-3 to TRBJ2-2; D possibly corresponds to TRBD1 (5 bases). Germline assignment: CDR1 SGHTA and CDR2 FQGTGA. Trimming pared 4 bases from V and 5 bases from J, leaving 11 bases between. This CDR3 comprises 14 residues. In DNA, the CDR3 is TGTGCCAGCAGCTCCCTCGACAGTACCGGGGAGCTGTTTTTT. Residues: CASSSLDSTGELFF.

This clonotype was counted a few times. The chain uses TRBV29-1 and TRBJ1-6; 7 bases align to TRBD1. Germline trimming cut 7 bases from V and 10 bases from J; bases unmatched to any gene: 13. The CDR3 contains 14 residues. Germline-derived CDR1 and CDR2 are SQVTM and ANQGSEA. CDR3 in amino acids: CSAPFKGARSPLHF. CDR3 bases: TGCAGCGCCCCGTTCAAGGGGGCACGGTCACCCCTCCACTTT.

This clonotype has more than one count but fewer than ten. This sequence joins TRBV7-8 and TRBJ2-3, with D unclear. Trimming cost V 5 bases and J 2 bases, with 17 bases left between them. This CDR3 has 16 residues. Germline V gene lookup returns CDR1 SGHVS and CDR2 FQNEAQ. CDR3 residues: CASSKAATLHTDTQYF. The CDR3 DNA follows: TGTGCCAGCAGCAAGGCTGCTACCCTCCACACAGATACGCAGTATTTT.

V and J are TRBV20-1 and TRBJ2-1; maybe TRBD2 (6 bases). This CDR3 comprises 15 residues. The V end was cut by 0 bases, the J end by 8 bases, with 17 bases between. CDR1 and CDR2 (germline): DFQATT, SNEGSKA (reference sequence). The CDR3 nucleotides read TGCAGTGCTAGAGACTCGTCACTAGCCCGCGATGAGCAGTTCTTC. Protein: CSARDSSLARDEQFF.

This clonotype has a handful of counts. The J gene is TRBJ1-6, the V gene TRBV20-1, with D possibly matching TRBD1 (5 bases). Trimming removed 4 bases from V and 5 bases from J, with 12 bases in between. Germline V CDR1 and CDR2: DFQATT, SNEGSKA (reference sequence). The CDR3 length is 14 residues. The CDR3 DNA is TGCAGTGCTACGGAGGGGTTCGATAATTCACCCCTCCACTTT. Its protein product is CSATEGFDNSPLHF.

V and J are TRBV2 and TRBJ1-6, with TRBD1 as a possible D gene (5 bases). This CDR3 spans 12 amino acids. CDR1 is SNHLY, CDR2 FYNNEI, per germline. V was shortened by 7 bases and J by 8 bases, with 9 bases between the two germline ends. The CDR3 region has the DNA TGTGCCAGCACCCCAGGGTATTCACCCCTCCACTTT. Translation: CASTPGYSPLHF.

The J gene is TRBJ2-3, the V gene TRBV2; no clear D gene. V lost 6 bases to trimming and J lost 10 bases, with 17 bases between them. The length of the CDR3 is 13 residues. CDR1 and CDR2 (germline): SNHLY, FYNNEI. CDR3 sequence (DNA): TGTGCCAGCAGCGTAGACCCCGCGATGCCGCAGTATTTT. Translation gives CASSVDPAMPQYF.

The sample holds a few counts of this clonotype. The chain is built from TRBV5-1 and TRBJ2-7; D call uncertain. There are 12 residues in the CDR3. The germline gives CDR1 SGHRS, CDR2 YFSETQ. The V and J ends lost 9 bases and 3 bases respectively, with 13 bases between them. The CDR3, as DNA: TGCGCCATGCCGTGGCAGTACTACGAGCAGTACTTC. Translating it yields CAMPWQYYEQYF.

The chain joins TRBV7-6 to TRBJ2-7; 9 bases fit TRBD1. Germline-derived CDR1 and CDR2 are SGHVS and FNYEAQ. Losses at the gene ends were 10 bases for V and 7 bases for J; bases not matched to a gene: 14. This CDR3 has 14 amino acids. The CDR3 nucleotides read TGTGCCACTTCGGGTAGGACAGGGGCGGATGAGCAGTACTTC. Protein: CATSGRTGADEQYF. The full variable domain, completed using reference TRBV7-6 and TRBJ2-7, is GAGVSQSPRYKVTKRGQDVALRCDPISGHVSLYWYRQALGQGPEFLTYFNYEAQQDKSGLPNDRFSAERPEGSISTLTIQRTEQRDSAMYRCATSGRTGADEQYFGPGTRLTVT.

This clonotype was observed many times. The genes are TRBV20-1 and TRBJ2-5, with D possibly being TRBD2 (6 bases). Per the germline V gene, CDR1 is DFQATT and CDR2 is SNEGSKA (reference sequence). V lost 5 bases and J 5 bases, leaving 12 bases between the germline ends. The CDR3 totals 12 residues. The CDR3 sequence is CSAVGGTETQYF. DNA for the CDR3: TGCAGTGCTGTCGGGGGAACTGAGACCCAGTACTTC.

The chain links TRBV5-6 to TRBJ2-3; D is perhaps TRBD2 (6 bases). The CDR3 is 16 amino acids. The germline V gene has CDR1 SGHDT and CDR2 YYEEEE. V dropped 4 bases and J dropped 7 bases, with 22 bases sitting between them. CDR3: CASSRMRGGGLNTQYF. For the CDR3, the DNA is TGTGCCAGCAGCCGGATGCGGGGAGGTGGATTGAATACGCAGTATTTT.

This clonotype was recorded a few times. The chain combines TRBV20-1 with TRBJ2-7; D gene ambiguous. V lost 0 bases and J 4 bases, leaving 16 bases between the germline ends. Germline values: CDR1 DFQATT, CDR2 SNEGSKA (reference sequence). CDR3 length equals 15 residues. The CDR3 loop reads CSAREGEVVGYEQYF. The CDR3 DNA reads TGCAGTGCTAGAGAAGGTGAAGTGGTAGGGTACGAGCAGTACTTC.

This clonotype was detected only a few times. The CDR3 DNA reads TGTGCCAGCAGCGCCACCCCGGGACTAGGTCACACCGGGGAGCTGTTTTTT. This codes for CASSATPGLGHTGELFF. This rearrangement joins TRBV7-9 to TRBJ2-2; TRBD2 aligns across 8 bases. Germline CDR1 and CDR2: SEHNR and FQNEAQ (reference sequence). This CDR3 is 17 amino acids long. The junction had 11 bases not matched to a gene; V was cut back by 5 bases and J by 3 bases. The full variable domain, with the rest looked up from reference TRBV7-9 and TRBJ2-2, is DTGVSQNPRHKITKRGQNVTFRCDPISEHNRLYWYRQTLGQGPEFLTYFQNEAQLEKSRLLSDRFSAERPKGSFSTLEIQRTEQGDSAMYLCASSATPGLGHTGELFFGEGSRLTVL.

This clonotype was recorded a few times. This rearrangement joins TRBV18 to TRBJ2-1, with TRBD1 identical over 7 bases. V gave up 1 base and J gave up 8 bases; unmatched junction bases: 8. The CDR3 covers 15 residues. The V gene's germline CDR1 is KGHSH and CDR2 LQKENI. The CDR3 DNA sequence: TGTGCCAGCTCACCACTTGGGACAGCCAGGGATGAGCAGTTCTTC. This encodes CASSPLGTARDEQFF.

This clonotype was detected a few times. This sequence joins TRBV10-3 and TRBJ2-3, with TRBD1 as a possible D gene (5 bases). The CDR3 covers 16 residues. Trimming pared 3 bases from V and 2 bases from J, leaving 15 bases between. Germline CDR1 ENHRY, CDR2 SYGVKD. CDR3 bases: TGTGCCATCAGTGATTGGATTAGGGGCCACACAGATACGCAGTATTTT. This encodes CAISDWIRGHTDTQYF.

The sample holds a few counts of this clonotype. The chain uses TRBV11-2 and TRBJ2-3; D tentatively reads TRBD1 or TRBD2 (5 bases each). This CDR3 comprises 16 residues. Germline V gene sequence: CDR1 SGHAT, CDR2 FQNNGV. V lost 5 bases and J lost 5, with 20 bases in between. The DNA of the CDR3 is TGTGCCAGCAGCGCCGTCAACGTCAGGGACCGAGATACGCAGTATTTT. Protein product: CASSAVNVRDRDTQYF.

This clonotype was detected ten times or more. CDR3 coding DNA: TGCGCCAGCAGGGGGCCCGGCGGCACAGATACGCAGTATTTT. Its translation is CASRGPGGTDTQYF. V is TRBV4-1 and J is TRBJ2-3; tentative D call: TRBD1 (5 bases). V gave up 6 bases and J gave up 1 base, with 11 bases separating them. CDR1 and CDR2 from the germline V gene are MGHRA and YSYEKL. The CDR3 extends over 14 amino acids.

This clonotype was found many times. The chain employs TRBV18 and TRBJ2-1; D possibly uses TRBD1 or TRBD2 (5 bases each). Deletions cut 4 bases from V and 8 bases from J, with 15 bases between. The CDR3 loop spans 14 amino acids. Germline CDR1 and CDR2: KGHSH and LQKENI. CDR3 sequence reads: CASSRGLASDEQFF. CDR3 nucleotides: TGTGCCAGCTCACGGGGCCTAGCCAGCGATGAGCAGTTCTTC. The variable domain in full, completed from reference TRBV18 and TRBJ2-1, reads NAGVMQNPRHLVRRRGQEARLRCSPMKGHSHVYWYRQLPEEGLKFMVYLQKENIIDESGMPKERFSAEFPKEGPSILRIQQVVRGDSAAYFCASSRGLASDEQFFGPGTRLTVL.

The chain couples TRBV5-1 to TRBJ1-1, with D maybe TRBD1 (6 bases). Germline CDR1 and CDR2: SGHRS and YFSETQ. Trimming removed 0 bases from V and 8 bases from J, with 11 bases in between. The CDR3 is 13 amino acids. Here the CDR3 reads CASSLVADREAFF. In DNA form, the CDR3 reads TGCGCCAGCAGCTTGGTGGCGGACAGAGAAGCTTTCTTT.

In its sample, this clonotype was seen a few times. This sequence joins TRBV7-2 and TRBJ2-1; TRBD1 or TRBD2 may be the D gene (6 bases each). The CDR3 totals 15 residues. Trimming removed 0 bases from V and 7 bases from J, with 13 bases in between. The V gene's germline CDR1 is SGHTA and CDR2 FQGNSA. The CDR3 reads CASSLALGAGNEQFF. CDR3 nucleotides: TGTGCCAGCAGCTTAGCGTTGGGGGCGGGGAATGAGCAGTTCTTC. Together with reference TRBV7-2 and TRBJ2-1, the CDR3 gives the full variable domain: GAGVSQSPSNKVTEKGKDVELRCDPISGHTALYWYRQSLGQGLEFLIYFQGNSAPDKSGLPSDRFSAERTGGSVSTLTIQRTQQEDSAVYLCASSLALGAGNEQFFGPGTRLTVL.

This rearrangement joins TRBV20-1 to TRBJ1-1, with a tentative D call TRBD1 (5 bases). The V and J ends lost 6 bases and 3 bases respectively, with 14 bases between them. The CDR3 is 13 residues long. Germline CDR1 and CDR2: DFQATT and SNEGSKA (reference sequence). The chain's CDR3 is CSAGETGDTEAFF. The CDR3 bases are TGCAGTGCCGGAGAAACAGGAGACACTGAAGCTTTCTTT.

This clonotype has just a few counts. This CDR3 reads CASSDLAGEETQYF. The CDR3 DNA is TGCGCCAGCAGCGATCTAGCGGGGGAAGAGACCCAGTACTTC. This rearrangement joins TRBV5-1 to TRBJ2-5; 10 nucleotides line up with TRBD2. The CDR3 totals 14 residues. V gave up 4 bases and J gave up 3 bases; unmatched junction bases: 3. The V gene's germline CDR1 is SGHRS and CDR2 YFSETQ.

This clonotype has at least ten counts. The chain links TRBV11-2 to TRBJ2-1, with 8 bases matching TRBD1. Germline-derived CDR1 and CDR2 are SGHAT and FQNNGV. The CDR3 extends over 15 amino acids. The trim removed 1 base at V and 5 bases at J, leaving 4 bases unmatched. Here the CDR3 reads CASSLGQGAHNEQFF. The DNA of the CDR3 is TGTGCCAGCAGCTTAGGGCAGGGGGCCCACAATGAGCAGTTCTTC.

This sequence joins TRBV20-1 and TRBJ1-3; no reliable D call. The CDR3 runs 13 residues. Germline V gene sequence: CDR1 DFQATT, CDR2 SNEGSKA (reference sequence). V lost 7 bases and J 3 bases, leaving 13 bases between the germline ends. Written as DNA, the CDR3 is TGCAGTGTCAAAAGTCTGGTTGGAAACACCATATATTTT. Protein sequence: CSVKSLVGNTIYF.

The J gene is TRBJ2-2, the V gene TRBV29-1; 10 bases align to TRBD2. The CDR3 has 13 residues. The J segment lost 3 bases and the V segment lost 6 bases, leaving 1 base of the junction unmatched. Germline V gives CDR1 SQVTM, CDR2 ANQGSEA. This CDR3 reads CSVGLADTGELFF. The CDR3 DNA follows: TGCAGCGTAGGACTAGCGGACACCGGGGAGCTGTTTTTT.

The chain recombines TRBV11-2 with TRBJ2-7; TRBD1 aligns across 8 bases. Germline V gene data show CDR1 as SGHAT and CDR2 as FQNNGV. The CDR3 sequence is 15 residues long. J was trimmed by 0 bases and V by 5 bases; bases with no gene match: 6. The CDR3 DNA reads TGTGCCAGCAGCCTAGGGGACAGGAGCTCCTACGAGCAGTACTTC. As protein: CASSLGDRSSYEQYF.

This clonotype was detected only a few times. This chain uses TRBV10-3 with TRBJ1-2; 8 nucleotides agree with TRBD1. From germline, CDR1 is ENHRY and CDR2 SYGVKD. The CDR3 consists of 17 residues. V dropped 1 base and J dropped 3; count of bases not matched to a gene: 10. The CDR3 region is CAISEFTTQGAYYGYTF. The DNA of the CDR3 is TGTGCCATCAGTGAGTTCACAACGCAGGGGGCATACTATGGCTACACCTTC.

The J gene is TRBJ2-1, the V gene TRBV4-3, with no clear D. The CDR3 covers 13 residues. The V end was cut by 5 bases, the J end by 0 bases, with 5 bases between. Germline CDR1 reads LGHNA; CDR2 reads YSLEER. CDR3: CASSGASYNEQFF. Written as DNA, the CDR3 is TGCGCCAGCAGCGGCGCCTCCTACAATGAGCAGTTCTTC.

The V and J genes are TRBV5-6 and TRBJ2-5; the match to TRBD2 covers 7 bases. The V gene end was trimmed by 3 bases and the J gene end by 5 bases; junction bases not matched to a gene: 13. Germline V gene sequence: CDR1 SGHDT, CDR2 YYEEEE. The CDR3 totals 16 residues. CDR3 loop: CASSSGGDVGMETQYF. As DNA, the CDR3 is TGTGCCAGCAGCTCGGGGGGTGACGTTGGTATGGAGACCCAGTACTTC. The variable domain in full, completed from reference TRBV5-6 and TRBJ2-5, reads DAGVTQSPTHLIKTRGQQVTLRCSPKSGHDTVSWYQQALGQGPQFIFQYYEEEERQRGNFPDRFSGHQFPNYSSELNVNALLLGDSALYLCASSSGGDVGMETQYFGPGTRLLVL.